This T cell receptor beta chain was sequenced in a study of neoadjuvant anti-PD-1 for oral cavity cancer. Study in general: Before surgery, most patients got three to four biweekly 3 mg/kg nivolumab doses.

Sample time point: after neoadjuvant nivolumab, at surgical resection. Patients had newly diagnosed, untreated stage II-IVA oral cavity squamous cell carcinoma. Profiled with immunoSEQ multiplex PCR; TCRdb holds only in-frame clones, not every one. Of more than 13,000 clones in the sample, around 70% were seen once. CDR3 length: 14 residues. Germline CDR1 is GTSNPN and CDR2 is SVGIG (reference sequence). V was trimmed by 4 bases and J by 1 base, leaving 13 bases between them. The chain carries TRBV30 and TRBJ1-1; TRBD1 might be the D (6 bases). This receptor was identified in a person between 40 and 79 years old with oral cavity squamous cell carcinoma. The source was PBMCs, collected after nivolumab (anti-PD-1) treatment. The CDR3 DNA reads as TGTGCCTGGACCCTGAAGGGGGGGAACACTGAAGCTTTCTTT. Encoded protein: CAWTLKGGNTEAFF.